Below, one T cell receptor beta chain is given with its context. Antigen unknown. The sample is drawn from a study of siplizumab effects on memory and regulatory T cells. In germline, CDR1 is LNHDA, CDR2 SQIVND (reference sequence). CDR3 length equals 14 residues. Trimming cost V 3 bases and J 1 base, with 8 bases left between them. Using three donor pairs, the authors sequenced unstimulated naive, memory, effector memory and TEMRA subsets. The assay was immunoSEQ multiplex PCR, and TCRdb's table has in-frame clones only and misses some. The data contain roughly 26,000 clones, more than 65% of them singletons. Notes on the study in general: Only a minor fraction of alloreactive clones mapped to unstimulated subsets.

The source material was memory CD4+ T cells sorted from blood. The chain joins TRBV19 to TRBJ2-3; D gene uncertain. This clonotype was obtained from a human donor in good health. The CDR3 DNA sequence: TGTGCCAGTAGTATCGGGCTTCGCACAGATACGCAGTATTTT. Protein sequence: CASSIGLRTDTQYF. The full variable domain, with the rest looked up from reference TRBV19 and TRBJ2-3, is DGGITQSPKYLFRKEGQNVTLSCEQNLNHDAMYWYRQDPGQGLRLIYYSQIVNDFQKGDIAEGYSVSREKKESFPLTVTSAQKNPTAFYLCASSIGLRTDTQYFGPGTRLTVL.